The 22 T cell receptor beta chains in this list originate from one sample, sequenced in a study of blood T cell repertoires in COVID-19 (dated by TCRdb to about 2020). Preparation of the library involved the immunoSEQ multiplex PCR assay. The source is immuneACCESS, and TCRdb retained only in-frame sequences with V and J called. Part of the clones is not carried over; for the studies checked, unresolved V genes explain less than half of this, and the remainder is unexplained. The sample has over 100,000 clones on record, around 89% of them singletons. The ten largest account for 19% of the sample. Sequencing was performed on peripheral blood. These receptor sequences come from a human donor with acute or convalescent COVID-19. The donor label of this sample is uncertain.

The rearrangement links TRBV7-2 to TRBJ2-1; 10 bases line up with TRBD2. Germline values: CDR1 SGHTA, CDR2 FQGNSA. The CDR3 spans 17 residues. The trim removed 3 bases at V and 9 bases at J, leaving 14 bases unmatched. CDR3 amino acids: CASSFSLLAGVSSEQFF. Here the CDR3 DNA reads TGTGCCAGCAGCTTCTCTCTGCTAGCGGGAGTCTCTAGTGAGCAGTTCTTC.

V is TRBV29-1 and J is TRBJ1-2, with 8 bases lining up with TRBD1. From germline, CDR1 is SQVTM and CDR2 ANQGSEA. Germline trimming cut 7 bases from V and 7 bases from J; bases unmatched to any gene: 17. This CDR3 has 15 residues. This CDR3 reads CSAPTVGPGGFGYTF. The CDR3 DNA is TGCAGCGCCCCCACCGTCGGTCCAGGGGGCTTTGGCTACACCTTC.

The chain has TRBV20-1 and TRBJ1-1; D is uncertain. The germline V gene encodes CDR1 DFQATT and CDR2 SNEGSKA (reference sequence). V gave up 5 bases and J gave up 7 bases, with 11 bases separating them. The CDR3 contains 11 residues. The CDR3 protein is CSASRPSEAFF. CDR3 nucleotide sequence: TGCAGTGCTTCCAGGCCCAGTGAAGCTTTCTTT.

The chain couples TRBV2 to TRBJ2-2; no firm D call. V dropped 1 base and J dropped 1 base, with 7 bases sitting between them. This CDR3 comprises 15 residues. Germline lookup yields CDR1 SNHLY and CDR2 FYNNEI. The CDR3 DNA reads TGTGCCAGCAGTGAAGTCCCGGGGAACACCGGGGAGCTGTTTTTT. It is translated as CASSEVPGNTGELFF.

The chain employs TRBV6-6 and TRBJ2-7, with 7 bases aligning to TRBD1. V lost 2 bases, J lost 2 bases, and 9 bases stayed unmatched. The CDR3 consists of 16 residues. Germline values: CDR1 MNHNY, CDR2 SVGAGI (reference sequence). CDR3 in DNA: TGTGCCAGCAGTTACGATTCCCGGGACAGAACCTACGAGCAGTACTTC. Its translation is CASSYDSRDRTYEQYF.

The chain has TRBV4-3 and TRBJ1-1, with 11 bases that match TRBD1. The V gene's germline CDR1 is LGHNA and CDR2 YSLEER. CDR3 length equals 18 residues. With V trimmed by 1 base and J by 1 base, 8 bases remained unmatched. CDR3 loop: CASSQGPRDRGKNTEAFF. In DNA form, the CDR3 reads TGCGCCAGCAGCCAAGGCCCCCGGGACAGGGGGAAGAACACTGAAGCTTTCTTT.

J is TRBJ2-3 and V is TRBV5-1; tentatively, D is TRBD2 (6 bases). Germline CDR1 reads SGHRS; CDR2 reads YFSETQ. The CDR3 length is 15 residues. V was pared by 4 bases and J by 0 bases, with 12 bases between. For the CDR3, the DNA is TGCGCCAGCAGCGCGGCGGGAAAAAGCACAGATACGCAGTATTTT. It codes for CASSAAGKSTDTQYF.

The V and J genes are TRBV18 and TRBJ1-1, with D unclear. The CDR3 covers 15 residues. Germline values: CDR1 KGHSH, CDR2 LQKENI. Trimming left V 6 bases short and J 1 base short, with 15 bases between. CDR3 residues: CASSDGEGRNTEAFF. CDR3 DNA: TGTGCCAGCTCCGACGGGGAAGGACGGAACACTGAAGCTTTCTTT.

The V gene is TRBV30, the J gene TRBJ1-2; 9 bases fit TRBD1. Germline CDR1 and CDR2: GTSNPN and SVGIG (reference sequence). CDR3 length: 16 residues. V was pared by 2 bases and J by 3 bases, with 10 bases of the junction left unmatched. The CDR3, as DNA: TGTGCCTGGAGTCGGCCGGGACAGGGAGTTGACTATGGCTACACCTTC. Amino acids: CAWSRPGQGVDYGYTF.

This clone was picked up a small number of times. The rearrangement joins TRBV5-1 to TRBJ2-1, with 11 bases identical to TRBD2. This CDR3 spans 19 amino acids. Germline V gene lookup returns CDR1 SGHRS and CDR2 YFSETQ. J was trimmed by 0 bases and V by 0 bases; bases with no gene match: 8. This chain's CDR3 is CASSLGSGTSGYSYNEQFF. The CDR3 bases are TGCGCCAGCAGCTTGGGATCCGGGACTAGCGGTTACTCCTACAATGAGCAGTTCTTC.

The chain employs TRBV7-8 and TRBJ2-1; D is perhaps TRBD2 (5 bases). Germline V gives CDR1 SGHVS, CDR2 FQNEAQ. The ends were cut back, 1 base at V and 8 bases at J, with 15 bases in the middle. The CDR3 spans 15 residues. CDR3 sequence reads: CASSLERLTTHEQFF. CDR3 bases: TGTGCCAGCAGCTTAGAAAGACTAACCACCCATGAGCAGTTCTTC.

The chain has TRBV2 and TRBJ2-3; 7 nucleotides agree with TRBD1. The CDR3 covers 15 residues. V was clipped by 5 bases and J by 0 bases; unmatched bases: 5. CDR1 and CDR2 from the germline V gene are SNHLY and FYNNEI. CDR3 nucleotide sequence: TGTGCCAGCAGTACGGACAGGATCAGCACAGATACGCAGTATTTT. It codes for CASSTDRISTDTQYF. The full variable domain, rest sourced from reference TRBV2 and TRBJ2-3, is EPEVTQTPSHQVTQMGQEVILRCVPISNHLYFYWYRQILGQKVEFLVSFYNNEISEKSEIFDDQFSVERPDGSNFTLKIRSTKLEDSAMYFCASSTDRISTDTQYFGPGTRLTVL.

J is TRBJ2-7 and V is TRBV10-3; 13 nucleotides line up with TRBD2. Germline CDR1 reads ENHRY; CDR2 reads SYGVKD. J gave up 3 bases and V 4 bases, and 9 bases lay outside the gene matches. The CDR3 runs 17 residues. CDR3 sequence reads: CAISGTPGLAGSYEQYF. CDR3 nucleotide sequence: TGTGCCATCAGTGGGACCCCGGGACTAGCGGGAAGCTACGAGCAGTACTTC.

The chain uses TRBV15 and TRBJ2-7, with TRBD2 matching over 7 bases. The CDR3 has 14 residues. V shed 0 bases and J 2 bases; nucleotides not matched to a gene: 1. The germline V gene has CDR1 LNHNV and CDR2 YYDKDF (reference sequence). The CDR3 sequence: CATSREGTTYEQYF. CDR3 sequence (DNA): TGTGCCACCAGCAGAGAGGGGACTACCTACGAGCAGTACTTC.

CDR3 sequence (DNA): TGTGCCAGTGGGGGACAGGGCCAATCACCCCTCCACTTT. It codes for CASGGQGQSPLHF. V is TRBV19 and J is TRBJ1-6; 9 bases are shared with TRBD1. V gave up 8 bases and J gave up 10 bases; unmatched junction bases: 6. The CDR3 is 13 amino acids. Germline V gene data show CDR1 as LNHDA and CDR2 as SQIVND (reference sequence).

The chain combines TRBV28 with TRBJ1-2; D might be TRBD1 (6 bases). The CDR3 has 16 residues. CDR1 MDHEN and CDR2 SYDVKM come from the germline V gene. With 7 bases removed from V and 5 bases from J, the gap between germline ends came to 23 bases. The CDR3 sequence: CASTPSGQGPGYGYTF. The CDR3 DNA is TGTGCCAGCACCCCCTCGGGGCAGGGGCCGGGGTATGGCTACACCTTC.

This clone was counted a few times. The V call is TRBV19, the J call TRBJ2-2; 8 bases agree with TRBD2. CDR3 length: 15 residues. In germline, CDR1 is LNHDA, CDR2 SQIVND (reference sequence). J gave up 8 bases and V 5 bases, and 10 bases lay outside the gene matches. CDR3 loop: CASSPTGRAFGELFF. The DNA for the CDR3 is TGTGCCAGTAGTCCCACCGGGAGGGCATTTGGGGAGCTGTTTTTT.

The chain combines TRBV20-1 with TRBJ1-1; weak D call: TRBD1 (6 bases). Germline V gene sequence: CDR1 DFQATT, CDR2 SNEGSKA (reference sequence). The CDR3 is 13 amino acids. V was shortened by 3 bases and J by 11 bases, with 19 bases between the two germline ends. CDR3 bases: TGCAGTGCTAGTCTAGGGGGTTTCTCGGGGGCTTTCTTT. Amino acid sequence: CSASLGGFSGAFF.

The chain combines TRBV18 with TRBJ1-1; 8 positions agree with TRBD1. V was pared by 4 bases and J by 4 bases, with 5 bases of the junction left unmatched. The CDR3 has 14 residues. The germline V gene has CDR1 KGHSH and CDR2 LQKENI. CDR3 amino acids: CASSQTGGSTEAFF. In nucleotides, the CDR3 is TGTGCCAGCTCACAAACAGGGGGGAGCACTGAAGCTTTCTTT.

This clone was seen only once. The gene calls are TRBV28 and TRBJ2-7; D perhaps matches TRBD2 (6 bases). Trimming shortened V by 2 bases and J by 0 bases, and 14 bases separated the two germline ends. This CDR3 has 16 residues. The germline CDR1 and CDR2 sequences are MDHEN and SYDVKM. The CDR3 is CASSLPPTRFSYEQYF. In nucleotides, the CDR3 is TGTGCCAGCAGTTTACCCCCGACTAGGTTCTCCTACGAGCAGTACTTC.

The chain employs TRBV28 and TRBJ1-1; 7 bases are a match to TRBD1. The CDR3 covers 16 residues. Germline trimming cut 3 bases from V and 6 bases from J; bases unmatched to any gene: 13. Per germline, CDR1 MDHEN and CDR2 SYDVKM. The chain's CDR3 is CASSFLTFQGVPEAFF. The CDR3 coding sequence is TGTGCCAGCAGTTTCCTAACTTTTCAGGGGGTGCCTGAAGCTTTCTTT.

The chain joins TRBV28 to TRBJ1-5; tentative D call: TRBD1 (6 bases). From germline, CDR1 is MDHEN and CDR2 SYDVKM. The ends were cut back, 7 bases at V and 6 bases at J, with 16 bases in the middle. CDR3 length: 14 amino acids. CDR3 region: CASTNQGFGQPQHF. The CDR3 bases are TGTGCCAGCACCAATCAGGGGTTTGGTCAGCCCCAGCATTTT.